This passage covers 14 T cell receptor beta chains from one sample sequenced in a study of prognosis after radiotherapy for stage I lung cancer. TCR beta CDR3 was amplified from genomic DNA by two-round multiplex PCR. Used in first-round PCR were primers specific to each TRBV and TRBJ gene. MiXCR, run by TCRdb on the multiplex PCR reads, gives a single entry per CDR3 protein. The table records about 13,000 distinct CDR3 sequences, roughly 40% of them present only once. Sequences were derived from PBMCs, sampled before or after stereotactic body radiation therapy (not recorded which). The receptor set was obtained from a donor aged 50 or older with non-small cell lung cancer.

In this sample, this clonotype turned up many times. This rearrangement joins TRBV5-1 to TRBJ2-7; TRBD2 matches at 10 bases. The CDR3 consists of 15 residues. Trimming took 1 base from V and 2 from J; bases not matched to a gene: 3. Per germline, CDR1 SGHRS and CDR2 YFSETQ. The CDR3 loop is CASSLSSGGAYEQYF. The CDR3 DNA follows: TGCGCCAGCAGCTTGTCTAGCGGGGGTGCCTACGAGCAGTACTTC.

By sample fraction, this clonotype is medium-sized. The chain joins TRBV28 to TRBJ2-7, with D possibly being TRBD1 (6 bases). The V and J ends lost 2 bases and 1 base respectively, with 18 bases between them. The CDR3 is 17 amino acids. CDR1 and CDR2 from the germline V gene are MDHEN and SYDVKM. Here the CDR3 DNA reads TGTGCCAGCAGTTTAAACCTACAGGGCCTCAGGTCCTACGAGCAGTACTTC. This translates into CASSLNLQGLRSYEQYF.

This clonotype turned up a few times. The junction shows a germline mismatch at one end, possibly a read error. This chain connects TRBV9 to TRBJ2-1; a weak D match, TRBD1 (6 bases). CDR3 size: 13 residues. CDR1 and CDR2 (germline): SGDLS, YYNGEE. DNA for the CDR3: TGTACCAGCAGCGTACAGGGCCAGAATGAGCAGTTCTTC. It translates to CTSSVQGQNEQFF.

The genes are TRBV2 and TRBJ1-2, with no clear D. The CDR3 extends over 15 amino acids. From germline, CDR1 is SNHLY and CDR2 FYNNEI. Trimming stripped 6 bases from V and 4 bases from J, with 18 bases between. CDR3 in DNA: TGTGCCAGCAGCCCCCGGACCGAAACCTTCTATGGCTACACCTTC. Translated: CASSPRTETFYGYTF. Full variable domain (outside the CDR3, taken from reference TRBV2 and TRBJ1-2): EPEVTQTPSHQVTQMGQEVILRCVPISNHLYFYWYRQILGQKVEFLVSFYNNEISEKSEIFDDQFSVERPDGSNFTLKIRSTKLEDSAMYFCASSPRTETFYGYTFGSGTRLTVV.

Note on this clonotype: This likely stems from a read error, as it lies one base from a far larger clone. The V and J genes are TRBV6-9 and TRBJ2-2, with TRBD1 identical over 8 bases. The germline CDR1 and CDR2 sequences are MNHGY and SVAAGI. The CDR3 is 17 residues long. The CDR3 DNA sequence: TGTGCCAGCAGTTACGAATCTGGACAGGGATACTCTGGGGATCTGTTTTTT. Amino acids: CASSYESGQGYSGDLFF.

This clonotype was seen ten or more times. The chain joins TRBV18 to TRBJ2-3; D possibly corresponds to TRBD1 (6 bases). The CDR3 has 13 amino acids. The V gene's germline CDR1 is KGHSH and CDR2 LQKENI. Trimming shortened V by 2 bases and J by 4 bases, and 7 bases separated the two germline ends. The CDR3 DNA follows: TGTGCCAGCTCACCAAACAGGGCAGATACGCAGTATTTT. It translates to CASSPNRADTQYF.

The chain is built from TRBV7-9 and TRBJ2-3; 16 bases fit TRBD2. J was trimmed by 4 bases and V by 2 bases; bases with no gene match: 15. CDR1 SEHNR and CDR2 FQNEAQ come from the germline V gene (reference sequence). The CDR3 has 21 amino acids. CDR3 in amino acids: CASSLMGTGTSGRAWADTQYF. The CDR3, as DNA: TGTGCCAGCAGCTTAATGGGGACCGGGACTAGCGGGAGGGCCTGGGCAGATACGCAGTATTTT.

This clonotype was observed once. The rearrangement joins TRBV4-3 to TRBJ2-4, with D possibly being TRBD2 (6 bases). Germline V gene lookup returns CDR1 LGHNA and CDR2 YSLEER. This CDR3 contains 20 residues. The V end lost 5 bases, the J end lost 0 bases, and 26 bases lay between the germline ends. The CDR3 nucleotides are TGCGCCAGCAGCAAGGCGTCCCTTAGCGGAGAGGTGACAGCCAAAAACATTCAGTACTTC. As protein: CASSKASLSGEVTAKNIQYF.

This clonotype ranks as medium-sized. The chain recombines TRBV28 with TRBJ2-7; TRBD2 aligns across 12 bases. This CDR3 spans 15 amino acids. Trimming took 5 bases from V and 4 from J; bases not matched to a gene: 6. Germline V lookup: CDR1 MDHEN, CDR2 SYDVKM. CDR3 DNA sequence: TGTGCCAGCAGTCTCGGACTAGCGGGAAGGTACGAGCAGTACTTC. Amino acid sequence: CASSLGLAGRYEQYF.

This clonotype was counted ten times or more. The rearrangement links TRBV2 to TRBJ1-2, with D possibly matching TRBD1 (6 bases). CDR1 is SNHLY and CDR2 is FYNNEI in the germline V gene. Trimming pared 6 bases from V and 0 bases from J, leaving 14 bases between. The CDR3 has 15 residues. For the CDR3, the DNA is TGTGCCAGCAGCCGAACAGGGATACCTAACTATGGCTACACCTTC. It specifies CASSRTGIPNYGYTF.

There are many counts of this clonotype. V gene TRBV20-1 combines with J gene TRBJ2-5; unclear D gene. Per the germline V gene, CDR1 is DFQATT and CDR2 is SNEGSKA (reference sequence). V was pared by 7 bases and J by 1 base, with 10 bases between. This CDR3 contains 12 residues. CDR3 protein: CSVWAAQETQYF. The CDR3 DNA is TGCAGTGTGTGGGCGGCCCAAGAGACCCAGTACTTC.

By sample share, this clonotype is large. The V call is TRBV5-1, the J call TRBJ2-2; 11 bases fit TRBD2. Germline CDR1 reads SGHRS; CDR2 reads YFSETQ. Germline trimming cut 0 bases from V and 6 bases from J; bases unmatched to any gene: 10. This CDR3 is 18 amino acids long. The CDR3 DNA follows: TGCGCCAGCAGCTTGGAACTAGCGGGAGTTGGTAGCGCCGGGGAGCTGTTTTTT. Translation: CASSLELAGVGSAGELFF. The full variable domain, completed using reference TRBV5-1 and TRBJ2-2, is KAGVTQTPRYLIKTRGQQVTLSCSPISGHRSVSWYQQTPGQGLQFLFEYFSETQRNKGNFPGRFSGRQFSNSRSEMNVSTLELGDSALYLCASSLELAGVGSAGELFFGEGSRLTVL.

This clonotype is medium-sized within its sample. This chain links TRBV5-1 with TRBJ2-2; D remains unclear. V gave up 2 bases and J gave up 8 bases, with 13 bases separating them. Germline assignment: CDR1 SGHRS and CDR2 YFSETQ. The CDR3 loop spans 14 amino acids. The CDR3 sequence is CASSLDPTGGELFF. The CDR3 DNA follows: TGCGCCAGCAGCTTAGACCCAACCGGGGGGGAGCTGTTTTTT. Filled out from reference TRBV5-1 and TRBJ2-2, the complete variable domain reads KAGVTQTPRYLIKTRGQQVTLSCSPISGHRSVSWYQQTPGQGLQFLFEYFSETQRNKGNFPGRFSGRQFSNSRSEMNVSTLELGDSALYLCASSLDPTGGELFFGEGSRLTVL.

V usage is TRBV6-1 and J usage is TRBJ2-3, with 8 bases lining up with TRBD2. Trimming cost V 4 bases and J 4 bases; bases outside gene matches: 7. The CDR3 contains 15 residues. Per the germline V gene, CDR1 is MNHNS and CDR2 is SASEGT. This CDR3 is CASSGSGSGADTQYF. The CDR3, as DNA: TGTGCCAGCAGTGGGAGCGGGAGCGGCGCAGATACGCAGTATTTT.